This T cell receptor (beta chain) was captured by sequencing in a study of blood T cells in healthy people across ages. The CDR3 is 16 residues long. CDR1 is SGHVS and CDR2 is FNYEAQ in the germline V gene. Trimming removed 2 bases from V and 7 bases from J; junction bases left unmatched: 7. Sample-barcoded 5' priming and a J-beta primer mix drove a second PCR of roughly 7 to 11 cycles. MiXCR was run by TCRdb on the 5' RACE reads, yielding one entry per CDR3 protein. The repertoire has roughly 1.9 million distinct CDR3 sequences, roughly two fifths of them found once; the top ten carry approximately 22%. This clonotype occurred a few times. At least 6.5 million PBMCs were isolated per sample.

This receptor was obtained from a human donor in good health. The chain uses TRBV7-6 and TRBJ2-1; 11 nucleotides match TRBD2. Sequencing input: blood. The CDR3 is CASSLLTSGGRNEQFF. DNA for the CDR3: TGTGCCAGCAGCTTACTAACTAGCGGGGGCCGGAATGAGCAGTTCTTC. The whole variable domain, remainder taken from reference TRBV7-6 and TRBJ2-1, is GAGVSQSPRYKVTKRGQDVALRCDPISGHVSLYWYRQALGQGPEFLTYFNYEAQQDKSGLPNDRFSAERPEGSISTLTIQRTEQRDSAMYRCASSLLTSGGRNEQFFGPGTRLTVL.